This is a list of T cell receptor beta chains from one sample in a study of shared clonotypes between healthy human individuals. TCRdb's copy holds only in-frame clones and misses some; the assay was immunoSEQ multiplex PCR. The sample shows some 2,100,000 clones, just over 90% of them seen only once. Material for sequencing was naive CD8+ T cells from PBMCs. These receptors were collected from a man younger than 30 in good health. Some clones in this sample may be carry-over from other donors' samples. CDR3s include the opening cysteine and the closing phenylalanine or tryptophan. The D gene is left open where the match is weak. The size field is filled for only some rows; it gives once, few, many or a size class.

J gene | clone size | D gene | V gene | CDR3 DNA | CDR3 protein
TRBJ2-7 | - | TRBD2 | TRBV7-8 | TGTGCCAGCAGCTTAATCACCGGGGGGGCGAAGGCCTACGAGCAGTACTTC | CASSLITGGAKAYEQYF
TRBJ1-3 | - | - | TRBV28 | TGTGCCAGCAGTTTTTCTTGGGGAAACACCATATATTTT | CASSFSWGNTIYF
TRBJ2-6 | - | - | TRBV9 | TGTGCCAGCAGCGTAGGTAGGGAAACTGGGGCCAACGTCCTGACTTTC | CASSVGRETGANVLTF
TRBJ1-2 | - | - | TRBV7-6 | TGTGCCAGCAGCTTAGGCTTCGCAACGTCTAACTATGGCTACACCTTC | CASSLGFATSNYGYTF
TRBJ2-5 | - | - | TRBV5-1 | TGCGCCAGCAGCTTTCAGGGGCAGGCGGAGACCCAGTACTTC | CASSFQGQAETQYF
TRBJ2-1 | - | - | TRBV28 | TGTGCCAGCAGTTTCTTGGAAAACAATGAGCAGTTCTTC | CASSFLENNEQFF
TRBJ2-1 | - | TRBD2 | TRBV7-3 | TGTGCCAGCAGCTTATTAACCCCCCCGGCGCGCGGGAGAAGCTACAATGAGCAGTTCTTC | CASSLLTPPARGRSYNEQFF
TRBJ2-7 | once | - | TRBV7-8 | TGTGCCAGCAGCTTATCGGGCAGGGACTACGAGCAGTACTTC | CASSLSGRDYEQYF
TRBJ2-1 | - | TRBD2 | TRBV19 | TGTGCCAGTAGTATAGTTGGTAGCGGGAGCAATGAGCAGTTCTTC | CASSIVGSGSNEQFF
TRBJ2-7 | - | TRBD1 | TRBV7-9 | TGTGCCAGCAGCCTCCGTAAGGGACAGGGTTTAGACGAGCAGTACTTC | CASSLRKGQGLDEQYF
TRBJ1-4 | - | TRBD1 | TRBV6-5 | TGTGCCAGCAGTCCGAACAGGGGTGCTAATGAAAAACTGTTTTTT | CASSPNRGANEKLFF
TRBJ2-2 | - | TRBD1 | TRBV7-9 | TGTGCCAGCAGCTCCAGGGGGAGTTCGAACACCGGGGAGCTGTTTTTT | CASSSRGSSNTGELFF
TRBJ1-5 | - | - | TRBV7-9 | TGTGCCAGCAGCTTGGGTCCCAATCAGCCCCAGCATTTT | CASSLGPNQPQHF
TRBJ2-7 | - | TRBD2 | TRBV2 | TGTGCCAGCCGGGGACTAGCGGCTTACGAGCAGTACTTC | CASRGLAAYEQYF
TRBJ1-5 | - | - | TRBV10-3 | TGTGCCATCAGCAGGCTCGGTGGCAATCAGCCCCAGCATTTT | CAISRLGGNQPQHF
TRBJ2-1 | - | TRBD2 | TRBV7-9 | TGTGCCAGCAGCCCTACTACACTAGCGGGCTACAATGAGCAGTTCTTC | CASSPTTLAGYNEQFF
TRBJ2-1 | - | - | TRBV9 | TGTGCCAGCAGCGTACCGCTGACGGCGAATGAGCAGTTCTTC | CASSVPLTANEQFF
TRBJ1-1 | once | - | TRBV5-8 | TGTGCCAGCAGCTGGGCCCGCCGAGGGACTGAAGCTTTCTTT | CASSWARRGTEAFF
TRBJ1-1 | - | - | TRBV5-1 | TGCGCCAGCAGTCCCCTCCCCAACACTGAAGCTTTCTTT | CASSPLPNTEAFF
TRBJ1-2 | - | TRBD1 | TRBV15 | TGTGCCACCAGCAGAGATCTTGGACAGGGGTTCTATGGCTACACCTTC | CATSRDLGQGFYGYTF
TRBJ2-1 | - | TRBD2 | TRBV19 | TGTGCCAGTAGTACCCCTCTAGCGGAGACCTTCTCCTACAATGAGCAGTTCTTC | CASSTPLAETFSYNEQFF
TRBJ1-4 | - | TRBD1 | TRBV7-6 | TGTGCCAGCAGCATCGGACAGGGGGCCGCAACTAATGAAAAACTGTTTTTT | CASSIGQGAATNEKLFF
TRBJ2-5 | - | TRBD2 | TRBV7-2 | TGTGCCAGCAGCTTAGTCCGGCGGGGGGGGCTCGAAGAGACCCAGTACTTC | CASSLVRRGGLEETQYF
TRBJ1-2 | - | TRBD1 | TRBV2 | TGTGCCAGCAGGGAACAGGGGGCGCAGGGCTATGGCTACACCTTC | CASREQGAQGYGYTF
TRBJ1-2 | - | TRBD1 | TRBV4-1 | TGCGCCAGCAGCCCTTTAGGGACAGACCTCTATGGCTACACCTTC | CASSPLGTDLYGYTF
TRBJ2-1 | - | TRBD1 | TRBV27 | TGTGCCAGCAGTTCCCGGGACAGCCTCCCCTCGGAGCAGTTCTTC | CASSSRDSLPSEQFF
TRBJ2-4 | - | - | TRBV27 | TGTGCCAGCAGTTTGGTGGGAGACATTCAGTACTTC | CASSLVGDIQYF